The rows below give T cell receptor beta chains drawn from one sample of a study of blood T cell repertoires in COVID-19. The table came from immunoSEQ multiplex PCR; TCRdb's copy has only in-frame clones and leaves some out. This table has 430,000 or so clones, 70% to 90% appearing once. What was sequenced was PBMCs or T cells enriched from blood (not recorded which). These receptors came from a woman between 18 and 29 years old who had been exposed to COVID-19. The CDR3 runs from the conserved cysteine through the conserved F or W. A D gene is named only where the DNA matches it firmly. Some rows mark clone size as missing; the rest say once, few, many or name a class of expanded clone.

TRBV24-1	.	TRBD2	TRBJ2-1	TGTGCCGCCAGAGCGCGGGGGGGCGATGAGCAGTTCTTC	CAARARGGDEQFF
TRBV5-4	.	TRBD2	TRBJ2-5	TGTGCCAGCAGCTTGCTGACTAGCGTCGTTGAGACCCAGTACTTC	CASSLLTSVVETQYF
TRBV11-2	.	.	TRBJ2-1	TGTGCCAGCAGCTTAGTAGCGAGTAGCTACAATGAGCAGTTCTTC	CASSLVASSYNEQFF
TRBV29-1	.	.	TRBJ2-1	TGCAGCGTTGAAGCTGGGGACAACATCCATTACAATGAGCAGTTCTTC	CSVEAGDNIHYNEQFF
TRBV5-5	few	TRBD1	TRBJ1-4	TGTGCCAGCAGCTTGGGACAGGGGGCAACTAATGAAAAACTGTTTTTT	CASSLGQGATNEKLFF
TRBV6-4	.	.	TRBJ1-5	TGTGCCAGCAGTCCAGCGGGGGGGTCAGGTCAGCCCCAGCATTTT	CASSPAGGSGQPQHF
TRBV25-1	once	TRBD2	TRBJ2-4	TGTGCCAGCAGTGAAACCCGACTAGCGGGAGAGAAGAACATTCAGTACTTC	CASSETRLAGEKNIQYF
TRBV3-1/TRBV3-2	few	TRBD2	TRBJ2-2	TGTGCCAGCAGCAGCGGGGGAACCGGGGAGCTGTTTTTT	CASSSGGTGELFF
TRBV18	few	.	TRBJ1-1	TGTGCCAGCTCACCAAAAAGCTTGAACACTGAAGCTTTCTTT	CASSPKSLNTEAFF
TRBV5-1	.	.	TRBJ1-1	TGCGCCAGCAGCCAGGACGGGGCTGAAGCTTTCTTT	CASSQDGAEAFF
TRBV2	.	TRBD2	TRBJ2-1	TGTGCCAGCAGTGAAGCGCGTGCTAGCGGGGGTTATGAGCAGTTCTTC	CASSEARASGGYEQFF
TRBV29-1	.	TRBD1	TRBJ2-4	TGCAGCGCTGAGAAGACACAGGGGTTCAAAAACATTCAGTACTTC	CSAEKTQGFKNIQYF
TRBV9	few	.	TRBJ2-7	TGTGCCAGCAGCGGAGATACAAAGGCCCGGGTTTTCCGAGGCGAGCAGTACTTC	CASSGDTKARVFRGEQYF
TRBV19	.	TRBD2	TRBJ2-7	TGTGCCAGTAGTGAGCGAGCGGGGGGGCCTGGGGAGCAGTACTTC	CASSERAGGPGEQYF
TRBV5-1	.	.	TRBJ1-3	TGCGCCAGCAGCTTGGGGCCCTCTGGAAACACCATATATTTT	CASSLGPSGNTIYF
TRBV28	.	.	TRBJ1-2	TGTGCCAGCACGGTACAGAACTATGGCTACACCTTC	CASTVQNYGYTF
TRBV3-1/TRBV3-2	.	.	TRBJ2-1	TGTGCCAGCAGCCAAGCTTCCTCCTACAATGAGCAGTTCTTC	CASSQASSYNEQFF
TRBV18	.	.	TRBJ1-3	TGTGCCAGCTCACCACCTCGCGAACGATCTGGAAACACCATATATTTT	CASSPPRERSGNTIYF
TRBV20-1	.	TRBD2	TRBJ2-3	TGCAGTGCTAGTAGTCCAGGGACTAGCGGGATTGCCTCGGATACGCAGTATTTT	CSASSPGTSGIASDTQYF
TRBV15	once	.	TRBJ1-3	TGTGCCACCAGCAGAGATACACAGTACTCTGGAAACACCATATATTTT	CATSRDTQYSGNTIYF
TRBV5-1	.	.	TRBJ2-5	TGCGCCAGCAGCCTCGGGACTTTGATGGAGACCCAGTACTTC	CASSLGTLMETQYF
TRBV29-1	.	.	TRBJ1-1	TGCAGCGGAAGTGGTGGGCTTCGCGCTGAAGCTTTCTTT	CSGSGGLRAEAFF
TRBV30	.	TRBD2	TRBJ2-6	TGTGCCTGGAGTTGGCGGGGGGTTGCAAGTGCCAACGTCCTGACTTTC	CAWSWRGVASANVLTF
TRBV6-1	.	.	TRBJ1-5	TGTGCCAGCAGTGAAGCGTGGAGTAGCAATCAGCCCCAGCATTTT	CASSEAWSSNQPQHF
TRBV7-2	.	TRBD2	TRBJ2-1	TGTGCCAGCAGCGAAACTGGTCTAGCGGGAGCTGAGCAGTTCTTC	CASSETGLAGAEQFF
TRBV28	.	TRBD2	TRBJ2-1	TGTGCCAGCCATTCTAGCGGAGGGGTCAATGAGCAGTTCTTC	CASHSSGGVNEQFF